This T cell receptor (beta chain) was documented in a study of cytotoxic CD8 clonotypes in ibrutinib-treated CLL. Study findings and constraints: The public clonotypes identified were infrequent and showed contraction or stability on treatment. Clonality went higher at ibrutinib response and then dropped back toward baseline at progression.

TCR beta libraries used around 2 micrograms of genomic DNA from cryopreserved PBMCs. Germline V gene sequence: CDR1 SGDLS, CDR2 YYNGEE. Unmatched junction bases numbered 2, after V lost 3 bases and J lost 6 bases. The CDR3 covers 14 residues. Deep sequencing aimed at 1 in 200,000 to 1 in 1 million T cells' resolution. Method: immunoSEQ multiplex PCR; TCRdb's copy keeps in-frame clones and lacks some. The profile shows tens of thousands of clones, roughly 45% of them singletons. A remark on this clone: The target antigen is unknown.

This chain joins TRBV9 and TRBJ1-6; TRBD1 matches at 8 bases. The origin of this receptor is a human donor with chronic lymphocytic leukemia. Sequences were derived from PBMCs, sampled before ibrutinib treatment. CDR3 coding DNA: TGTGCCAGCAGCGGACAGGGGCCTAATTCACCCCTCCACTTT. Its protein product is CASSGQGPNSPLHF. The entire variable domain, with the rest obtained from reference TRBV9 and TRBJ1-6, is as follows: DSGVTQTPKHLITATGQRVTLRCSPRSGDLSVYWYQQSLDQGLQFLIQYYNGEERAKGNILERFSAQQFPDLHSELNLSSLELGDSALYFCASSGQGPNSPLHFGNGTRLTVT.